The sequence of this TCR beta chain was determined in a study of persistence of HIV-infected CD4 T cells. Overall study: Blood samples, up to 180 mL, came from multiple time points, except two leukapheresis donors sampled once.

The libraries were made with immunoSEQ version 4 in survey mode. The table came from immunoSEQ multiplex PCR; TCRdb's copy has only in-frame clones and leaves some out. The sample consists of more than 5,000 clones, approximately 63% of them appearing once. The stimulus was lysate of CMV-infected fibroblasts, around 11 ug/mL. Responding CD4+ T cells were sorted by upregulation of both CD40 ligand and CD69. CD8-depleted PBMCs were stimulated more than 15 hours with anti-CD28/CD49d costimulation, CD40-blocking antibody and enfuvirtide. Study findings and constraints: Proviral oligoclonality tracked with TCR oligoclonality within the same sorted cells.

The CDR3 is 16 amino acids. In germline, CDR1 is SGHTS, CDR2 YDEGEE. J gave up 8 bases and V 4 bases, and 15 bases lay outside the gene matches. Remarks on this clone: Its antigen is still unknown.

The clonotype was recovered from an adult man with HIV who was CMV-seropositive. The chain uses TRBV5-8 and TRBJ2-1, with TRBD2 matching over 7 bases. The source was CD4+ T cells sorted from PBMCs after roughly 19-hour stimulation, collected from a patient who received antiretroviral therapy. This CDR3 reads CASSGGPRLAADEQFF. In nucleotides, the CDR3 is TGTGCCAGCAGCGGGGGTCCCCGACTAGCAGCAGATGAGCAGTTCTTC. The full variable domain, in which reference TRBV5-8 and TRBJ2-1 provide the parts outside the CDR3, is EAGVTQSPTHLIKTRGQQATLRCSPISGHTSVYWYQQALGLGLQFLLWYDEGEERNRGNFPPRFSGRQFPNYSSELNVNALELEDSALYLCASSGGPRLAADEQFFGPGTRLTVL.